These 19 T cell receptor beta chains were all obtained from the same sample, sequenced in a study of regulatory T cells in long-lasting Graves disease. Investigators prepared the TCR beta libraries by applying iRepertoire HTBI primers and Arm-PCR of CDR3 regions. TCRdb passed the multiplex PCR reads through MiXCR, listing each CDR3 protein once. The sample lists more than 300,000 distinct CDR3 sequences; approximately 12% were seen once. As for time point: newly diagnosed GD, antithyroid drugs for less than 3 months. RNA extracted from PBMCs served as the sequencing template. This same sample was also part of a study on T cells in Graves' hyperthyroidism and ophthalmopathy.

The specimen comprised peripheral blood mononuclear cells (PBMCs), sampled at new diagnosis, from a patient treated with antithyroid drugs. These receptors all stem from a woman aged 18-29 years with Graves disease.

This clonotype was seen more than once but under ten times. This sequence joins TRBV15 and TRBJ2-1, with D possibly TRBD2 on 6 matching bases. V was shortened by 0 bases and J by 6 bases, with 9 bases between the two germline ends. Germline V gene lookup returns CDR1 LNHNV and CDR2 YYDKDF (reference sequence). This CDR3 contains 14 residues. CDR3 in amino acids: CATSRDLTSNEQFF. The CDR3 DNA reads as TGTGCCACCAGCAGAGATCTGACTAGCAATGAGCAGTTCTTC.

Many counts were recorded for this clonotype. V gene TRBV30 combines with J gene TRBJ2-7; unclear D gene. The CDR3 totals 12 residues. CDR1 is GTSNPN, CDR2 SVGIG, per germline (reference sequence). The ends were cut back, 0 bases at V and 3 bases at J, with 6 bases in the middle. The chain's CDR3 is CAWSVLSYEQYF. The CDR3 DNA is TGTGCCTGGAGTGTCCTCAGCTACGAGCAGTACTTC.

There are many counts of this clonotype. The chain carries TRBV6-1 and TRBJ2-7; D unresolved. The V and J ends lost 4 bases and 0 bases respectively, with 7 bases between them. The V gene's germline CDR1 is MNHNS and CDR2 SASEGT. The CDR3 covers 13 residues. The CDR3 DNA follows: TGTGCCAGCAGTGCCGGGCTCTCCTACGAGCAGTACGTC. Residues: CASSAGLSYEQYV.

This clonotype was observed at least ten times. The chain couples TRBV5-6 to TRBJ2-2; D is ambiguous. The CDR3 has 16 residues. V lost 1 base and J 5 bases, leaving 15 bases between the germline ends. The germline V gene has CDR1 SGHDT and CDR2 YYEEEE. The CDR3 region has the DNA TGTGCCAGCAGCTTGTATCCAAATGATATTACCGGGGAGCTGTTTTTT. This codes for CASSLYPNDITGELFF.

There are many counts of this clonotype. CDR3 in DNA: TGTGCCAGCAGTGAAGGGATCGGGGAGCTGTTTTTT. This encodes CASSEGIGELFF. The rearrangement joins TRBV2 to TRBJ2-2; D not certain. The length of the CDR3 is 12 residues. The germline CDR1 and CDR2 sequences are SNHLY and FYNNEI. The ends were cut back, 1 base at V and 7 bases at J, with 4 bases in the middle.

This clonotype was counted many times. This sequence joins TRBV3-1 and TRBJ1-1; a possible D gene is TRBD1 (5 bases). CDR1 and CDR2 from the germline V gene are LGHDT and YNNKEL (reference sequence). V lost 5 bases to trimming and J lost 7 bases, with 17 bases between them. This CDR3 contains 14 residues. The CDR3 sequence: CASSALSYGGEAFF. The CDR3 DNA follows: TGTGCCAGCAGCGCCCTCTCCTACGGGGGTGAAGCTTTCTTT.

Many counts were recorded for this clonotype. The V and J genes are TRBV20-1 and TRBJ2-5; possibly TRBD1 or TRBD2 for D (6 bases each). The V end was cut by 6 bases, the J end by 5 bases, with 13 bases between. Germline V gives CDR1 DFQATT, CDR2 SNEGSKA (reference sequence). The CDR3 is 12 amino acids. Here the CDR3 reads CSAKQGLETQYF. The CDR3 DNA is TGCAGTGCCAAACAGGGACTGGAGACCCAGTACTTC.

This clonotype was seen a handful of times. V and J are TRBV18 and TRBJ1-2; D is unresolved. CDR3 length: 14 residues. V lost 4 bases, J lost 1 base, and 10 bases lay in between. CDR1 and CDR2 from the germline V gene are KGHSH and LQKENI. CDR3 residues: CASSRDFSNYGYTF. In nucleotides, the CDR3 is TGTGCCAGCTCACGAGACTTCAGTAACTATGGCTACACCTTC. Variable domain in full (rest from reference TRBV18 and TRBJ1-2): NAGVMQNPRHLVRRRGQEARLRCSPMKGHSHVYWYRQLPEEGLKFMVYLQKENIIDESGMPKERFSAEFPKEGPSILRIQQVVRGDSAAYFCASSRDFSNYGYTFGSGTRLTVV.

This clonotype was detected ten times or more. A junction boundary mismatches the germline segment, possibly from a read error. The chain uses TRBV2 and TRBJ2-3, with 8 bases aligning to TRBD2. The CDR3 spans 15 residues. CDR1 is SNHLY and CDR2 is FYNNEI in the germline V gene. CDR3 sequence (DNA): TGTGCCAGCAGACAAACTAGCGGCTACACAGATACGCAGTGTTTT. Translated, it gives CASRQTSGYTDTQCF.

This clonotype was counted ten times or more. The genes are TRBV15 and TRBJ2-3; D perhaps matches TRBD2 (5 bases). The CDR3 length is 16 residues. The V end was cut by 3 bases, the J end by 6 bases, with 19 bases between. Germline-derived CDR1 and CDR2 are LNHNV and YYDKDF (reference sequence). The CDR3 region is CATSSPVRASGDTQYF. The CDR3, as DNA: TGTGCCACCAGCAGCCCCGTTAGGGCCTCGGGGGATACGCAGTATTTT.

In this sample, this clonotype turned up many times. This CDR3 reads CASSRQGRYSPYGYTF. The CDR3 coding sequence is TGTGCCAGCAGCCGACAGGGGCGCTACAGCCCCTATGGCTACACCTTC. The chain employs TRBV7-9 and TRBJ1-2, with 8 bases matching TRBD1. Losses at the gene ends were 5 bases for V and 4 bases for J; bases not matched to a gene: 12. Germline V CDR1 and CDR2: SEHNR, FQNEAQ (reference sequence). This CDR3 spans 16 amino acids.

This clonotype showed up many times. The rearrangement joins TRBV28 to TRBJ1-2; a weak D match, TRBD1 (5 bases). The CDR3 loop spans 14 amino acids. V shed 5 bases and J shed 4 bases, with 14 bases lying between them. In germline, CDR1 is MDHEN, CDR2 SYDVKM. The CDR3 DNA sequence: TGTGCCAGCAGTCCCCTAAGGGGACGCTATGGCTACACCTTC. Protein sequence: CASSPLRGRYGYTF.

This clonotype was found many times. The CDR3 is CASSVVGRESEAFF. DNA for the CDR3: TGTGCCAGCAGCGTAGTCGGTAGGGAATCTGAAGCTTTCTTT. The chain employs TRBV5-6 and TRBJ1-1; D call uncertain. The CDR3 has 14 residues. V lost 4 bases and J 6 bases, leaving 16 bases between the germline ends. Germline CDR1 and CDR2: SGHDT and YYEEEE.

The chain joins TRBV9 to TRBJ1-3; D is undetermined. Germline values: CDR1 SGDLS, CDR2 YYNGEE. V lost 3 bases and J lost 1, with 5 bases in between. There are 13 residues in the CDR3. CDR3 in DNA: TGTGCCAGCAGCGCTCTTTCTGGAAACACCATATATTTT. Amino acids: CASSALSGNTIYF.

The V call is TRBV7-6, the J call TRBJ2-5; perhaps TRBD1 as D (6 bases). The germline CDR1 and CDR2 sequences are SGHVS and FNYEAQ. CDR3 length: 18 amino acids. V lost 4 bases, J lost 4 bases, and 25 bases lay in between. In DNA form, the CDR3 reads TGTGCCAGCAGCTCAGTGCTTGAGGGGAGCTTAGGGGGAGAGACCCAGTACTTC. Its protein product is CASSSVLEGSLGGETQYF. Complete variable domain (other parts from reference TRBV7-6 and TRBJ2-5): GAGVSQSPRYKVTKRGQDVALRCDPISGHVSLYWYRQALGQGPEFLTYFNYEAQQDKSGLPNDRFSAERPEGSISTLTIQRTEQRDSAMYRCASSSVLEGSLGGETQYFGPGTRLLVL.

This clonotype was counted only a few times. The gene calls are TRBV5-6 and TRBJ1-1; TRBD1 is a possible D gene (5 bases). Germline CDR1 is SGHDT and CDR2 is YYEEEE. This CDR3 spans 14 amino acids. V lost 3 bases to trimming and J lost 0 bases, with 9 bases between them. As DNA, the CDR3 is TGTGCCAGCAGCTACTCGGACATGAACACTGAAGCTTTCTTT. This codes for CASSYSDMNTEAFF.

The chain's CDR3 is CASSLVGQSNSPLHF. CDR3 bases: TGCGCCAGCAGCTTGGTGGGACAGTCTAATTCACCCCTCCACTTT. V is TRBV5-1 and J is TRBJ1-6; the match to TRBD1 covers 7 bases. Germline assignment: CDR1 SGHRS and CDR2 YFSETQ. After removal of 0 bases from V and 6 bases from J, the junction contained 3 bases not matched to a gene. The CDR3 length is 15 residues.

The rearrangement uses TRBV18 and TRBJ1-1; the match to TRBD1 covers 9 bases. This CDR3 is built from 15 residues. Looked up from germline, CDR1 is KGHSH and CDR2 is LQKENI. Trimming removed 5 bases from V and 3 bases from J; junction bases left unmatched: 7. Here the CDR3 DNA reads TGTGCCAGCTCAGACAGGGACAGGGTTGACACTGAAGCTTTCTTT. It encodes CASSDRDRVDTEAFF.

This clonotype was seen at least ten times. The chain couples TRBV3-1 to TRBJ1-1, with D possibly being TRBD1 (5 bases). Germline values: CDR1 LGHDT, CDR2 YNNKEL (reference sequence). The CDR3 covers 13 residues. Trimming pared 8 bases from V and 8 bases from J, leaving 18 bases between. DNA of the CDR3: TGTGCCAGCGTCAGAAGGGTAGGACACGAAGCTTTCTTT. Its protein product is CASVRRVGHEAFF. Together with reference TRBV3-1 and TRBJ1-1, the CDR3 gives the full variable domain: DTAVSQTPKYLVTQMGNDKSIKCEQNLGHDTMYWYKQDSKKFLKIMFSYNNKELIINETVPNRFSPKSPDKAHLNLHINSLELGDSAVYFCASVRRVGHEAFFGQGTRLTVV.